The source of this T cell receptor beta chain is a study of blood T cell repertoires in COVID-19. Study-wide background: Samples taken during acute and convalescent COVID-19 were collected in the United States, Italy and Spain. PBMCs, B-cell-depleted T cells, or T cells provided the cDNA or gDNA that made up the material.

This CDR3 has 15 residues. The germline gives CDR1 SGHTS, CDR2 YDEGEE. The V gene lost 4 bases and the J gene lost 0 bases, with 12 bases spanning the gap. This clone has a single count. Methods used by the authors: Quantification of nucleated cells was approximated via reference gene primer amplification. Assay used: immunoSEQ multiplex PCR; TCRdb lists only in-frame clones, some missing. V and J calls and clone size are copied from that table; D and trimming were computed from the DNA. The sample holds some 180,000 clones, nearly 90% seen once. This sequence joins TRBV5-8 and TRBJ2-3; a weak D match, TRBD2 (6 bases). Sequencing input: peripheral blood. The clonotype was recovered from a man over 45 with acute or convalescent COVID-19. The CDR3, as DNA: TGTGCCAGCAGCCCCGGGACTGTTAGCACAGATACGCAGTATTTT. Its protein is CASSPGTVSTDTQYF. Filled out from reference TRBV5-8 and TRBJ2-3, the complete variable domain reads EAGVTQSPTHLIKTRGQQATLRCSPISGHTSVYWYQQALGLGLQFLLWYDEGEERNRGNFPPRFSGRQFPNYSSELNVNALELEDSALYLCASSPGTVSTDTQYFGPGTRLTVL.